One sample yielded the 14 T cell receptor beta chains listed below, sequenced in a study of T cell repertoires in cytomegalovirus infection. TCRdb processed the reads anew with MiXCR; each CDR3 protein has one entry. The data show roughly 990,000 distinct CDR3 sequences, around 29% seen once. Their target antigens are unknown. The starting material was cultured CD8+ T cells from PBMCs, obtained from culture after CMV antigen stimulation. The receptors shown here come from a human donor in good health (CMV status not recorded). Some clones in this sample may be carry-over from other donors' samples.

This rearrangement joins TRBV4-1 to TRBJ2-7; no firm D call. Germline assignment: CDR1 MGHRA and CDR2 YSYEKL. The V end was cut by 1 base, the J end by 0 bases, with 10 bases between. The CDR3 is 15 amino acids. The CDR3 bases are TGCGCCAGCAGCCAAGGGTTCCCAGGCTCCTACGAGCAGTACTTC. Encoded protein: CASSQGFPGSYEQYF.

The chain recombines TRBV27 with TRBJ1-3; D gene unclear. Trimming took 6 bases from V and 0 from J, leaving 15 bases between them. Germline loops: CDR1 MNHEY, CDR2 SMNVEV (reference sequence). This CDR3 is built from 16 residues. CDR3 amino acids: CASRGSEGSSGNTIYF. The CDR3 region has the DNA TGTGCCAGCAGGGGCTCAGAAGGTAGCTCTGGAAACACCATATATTTT.

This clonotype was detected only a few times. The rearrangement links TRBV7-2 to TRBJ2-5; D ambiguous. Germline loops: CDR1 SGHTA, CDR2 FQGNSA. Trimming stripped 5 bases from V and 6 bases from J, with 13 bases between. This CDR3 is built from 13 residues. This CDR3 reads CASSTRTTQTQYF. The DNA of the CDR3 is TGTGCCAGCAGCACCAGGACGACACAGACCCAGTACTTC.

The chain links TRBV10-3 to TRBJ2-4; possibly TRBD1 for D (6 bases). This CDR3 region has 17 residues. Germline V gene lookup returns CDR1 ENHRY and CDR2 SYGVKD. V was pared by 0 bases and J by 2 bases, with 14 bases between. CDR3 sequence reads: CAISESTGRGTKNIQYF. The CDR3 bases are TGTGCCATCAGTGAGTCGACTGGCAGGGGAACCAAAAACATTCAGTACTTC.

This sequence joins TRBV19 and TRBJ1-3; D not resolved. V lost 11 bases and J 3 bases, leaving 8 bases between the germline ends. Germline-derived CDR1 and CDR2 are LNHDA and SQIVND (reference sequence). The CDR3 has 11 amino acids. The CDR3 coding sequence is TGTGCCCTGGTGGGTGGAAACACCATATATTTT. Translation gives CALVGGNTIYF.

The V call is TRBV27, the J call TRBJ1-1; D is uncertain. The germline gives CDR1 MNHEY, CDR2 SMNVEV (reference sequence). V was cut by 2 bases and J by 6 bases, with 16 bases left in between. CDR3 length: 15 amino acids. The CDR3 nucleotides are TGTGCCAGCAGTTTAGGCGGGCGCTGGGTGGCTGAAGCTTTCTTT. It codes for CASSLGGRWVAEAFF.

The rearrangement uses TRBV18 and TRBJ2-3; D ambiguous. Germline CDR1 and CDR2: KGHSH and LQKENI. Trimming took 3 bases from V and 0 from J, leaving 10 bases between them. The length of the CDR3 is 15 residues. The CDR3 region has the DNA TGTGCCAGCTCACCCAAGGATGATAGCACAGATACGCAGTATTTT. Its translation is CASSPKDDSTDTQYF.

V gene TRBV2 combines with J gene TRBJ2-3; D unresolved. The CDR3 runs to 17 residues. From germline, CDR1 is SNHLY and CDR2 FYNNEI. The germline V and J ends were trimmed by 5 bases and 2 bases, with 20 bases remaining between them. The CDR3 spells CASSSFSNLGPTDTQYF. The CDR3 DNA reads as TGTGCCAGCAGTTCTTTTAGCAATTTGGGTCCCACAGATACGCAGTATTTT. Supplemented by reference TRBV2 and TRBJ2-3, the full variable domain reads EPEVTQTPSHQVTQMGQEVILRCVPISNHLYFYWYRQILGQKVEFLVSFYNNEISEKSEIFDDQFSVERPDGSNFTLKIRSTKLEDSAMYFCASSSFSNLGPTDTQYFGPGTRLTVL.

Many counts were recorded for this clonotype. This rearrangement joins TRBV7-6 to TRBJ2-2; possibly TRBD2 for D (5 bases). This CDR3 region has 16 residues. Per the germline V gene, CDR1 is SGHVS and CDR2 is FNYEAQ. The V end was cut by 6 bases, the J end by 0 bases, with 14 bases between. CDR3 loop: CASRGGSPSNTGELFF. The DNA of the CDR3 is TGTGCCAGCAGGGGCGGGTCCCCCTCGAACACCGGGGAGCTGTTTTTT.

The chain employs TRBV29-1 and TRBJ1-2; D is uncertain. V shed 6 bases and J shed 3 bases, with 14 bases lying between them. Per germline, CDR1 SQVTM and CDR2 ANQGSEA. The CDR3 extends over 13 amino acids. The CDR3 loop reads CSVPDILYYGYTF. The CDR3 DNA reads as TGCAGCGTCCCAGACATACTCTACTATGGCTACACCTTC.

V is TRBV6-1 and J is TRBJ2-5; D ambiguous. Germline-derived CDR1 and CDR2 are MNHNS and SASEGT. The CDR3 has 12 amino acids. Trimming removed 0 bases at V and 4 bases at J, with 3 bases between. The CDR3 protein is CASSEAPETQYF. The DNA for the CDR3 is TGTGCCAGCAGTGAAGCCCCAGAGACCCAGTACTTC.

This clonotype was detected only a few times. The rearrangement joins TRBV6-1 to TRBJ1-1; D ambiguous. Germline CDR1 is MNHNS and CDR2 is SASEGT. The CDR3 sequence is 14 residues long. The V end was cut by 4 bases, the J end by 3 bases, with 12 bases between. The CDR3 protein is CASSARREDTEAFF. The CDR3 DNA sequence: TGTGCCAGCAGTGCCCGACGTGAGGACACTGAAGCTTTCTTT.

V and J are TRBV7-9 and TRBJ1-1; possible D gene TRBD1, 6 bases. The CDR3 sequence is 15 residues long. Trimming cost V 0 bases and J 1 base, with 9 bases left between them. Germline V lookup: CDR1 SEHNR, CDR2 FQNEAQ (reference sequence). As DNA, the CDR3 is TGTGCCAGCAGCTTAGCGGCGGGGGCGAACACTGAAGCTTTCTTT. It is translated as CASSLAAGANTEAFF.

This chain connects TRBV28 to TRBJ2-3, with D perhaps assigned TRBD1 or TRBD2 (6 bases each). The CDR3 consists of 14 residues. Per the germline V gene, CDR1 is MDHEN and CDR2 is SYDVKM. The CDR3 is CECKKGGGTDTQYF. CDR3 nucleotides: TGTGAATGCAAAAAGGGGGGTGGCACAGATACGCAGTATTTT. Using reference TRBV28 and TRBJ2-3 for the parts outside the CDR3, the full variable domain is DVKVTQSSRYLVKRTGEKVFLECVQDMDHENMFWYRQDPGLGLRLIYFSYDVKMKEKGDIPEGYSVSREKKERFSLILESASTNQTSMYLCECKKGGGTDTQYFGPGTRLTVL.